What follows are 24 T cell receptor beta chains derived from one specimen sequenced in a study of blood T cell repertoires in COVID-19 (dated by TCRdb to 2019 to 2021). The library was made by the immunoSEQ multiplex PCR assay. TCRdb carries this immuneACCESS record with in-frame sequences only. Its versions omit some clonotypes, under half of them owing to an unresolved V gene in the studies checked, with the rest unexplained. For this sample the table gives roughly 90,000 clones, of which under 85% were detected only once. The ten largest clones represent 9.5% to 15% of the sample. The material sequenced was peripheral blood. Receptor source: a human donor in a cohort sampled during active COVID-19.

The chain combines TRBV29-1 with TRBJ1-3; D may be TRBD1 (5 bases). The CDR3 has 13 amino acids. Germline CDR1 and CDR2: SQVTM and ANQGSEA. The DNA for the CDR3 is TGCTCAGGGTCCTCGTCTCCTGGAAACACCATATATTTT. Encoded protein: CSGSSSPGNTIYF.

Here the CDR3 DNA reads TGTGCCAGCAGCTTAGCGCGGACTGAAGCTTTCTTT. Its translation: CASSLARTEAFF. The chain links TRBV11-1 to TRBJ1-1, with D unclear. With 0 bases removed from V and 5 bases from J, the gap between germline ends came to 4 bases. This CDR3 is 12 amino acids long. CDR1 and CDR2 (germline): SGHAT, FQDESV (reference sequence).

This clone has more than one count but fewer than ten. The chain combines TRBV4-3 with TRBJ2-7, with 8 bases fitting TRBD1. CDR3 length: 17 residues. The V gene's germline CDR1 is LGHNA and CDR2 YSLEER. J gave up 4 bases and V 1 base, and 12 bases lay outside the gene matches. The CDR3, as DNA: TGCGCCAGCAGCCAAGTCAACCCCGGGACAGGAACTTACGAGCAGTACTTC. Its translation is CASSQVNPGTGTYEQYF.

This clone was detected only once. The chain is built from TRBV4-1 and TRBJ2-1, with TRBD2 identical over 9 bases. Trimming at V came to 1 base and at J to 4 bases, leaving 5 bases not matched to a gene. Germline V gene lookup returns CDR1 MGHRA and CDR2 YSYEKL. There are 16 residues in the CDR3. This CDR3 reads CASSQAPSGIYNEQFF. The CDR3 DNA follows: TGCGCCAGCAGCCAAGCACCTAGCGGGATATACAATGAGCAGTTCTTC.

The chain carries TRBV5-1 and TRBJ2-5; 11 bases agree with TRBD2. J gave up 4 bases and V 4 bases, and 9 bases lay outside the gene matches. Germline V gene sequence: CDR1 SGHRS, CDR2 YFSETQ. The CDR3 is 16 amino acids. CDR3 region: CASSPDPGLAAETQYF. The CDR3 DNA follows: TGCGCCAGCAGCCCCGACCCGGGACTAGCGGCAGAGACCCAGTACTTC.

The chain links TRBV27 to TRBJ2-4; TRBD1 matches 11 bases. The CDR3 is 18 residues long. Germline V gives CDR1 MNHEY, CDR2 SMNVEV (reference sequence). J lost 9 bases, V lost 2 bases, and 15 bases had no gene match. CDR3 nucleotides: TGTGCCAGCAGTTTACGGGGACAGGGGGAGACTGCTGTTAGCATTCAGTACTTC. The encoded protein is CASSLRGQGETAVSIQYF.

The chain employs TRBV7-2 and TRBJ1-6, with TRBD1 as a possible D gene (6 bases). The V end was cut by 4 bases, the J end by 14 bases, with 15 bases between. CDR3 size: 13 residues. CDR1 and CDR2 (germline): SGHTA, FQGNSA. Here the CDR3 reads CASSSGTMGTLHF. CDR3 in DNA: TGTGCCAGCAGCTCCGGGACAATGGGGACCCTCCACTTT.

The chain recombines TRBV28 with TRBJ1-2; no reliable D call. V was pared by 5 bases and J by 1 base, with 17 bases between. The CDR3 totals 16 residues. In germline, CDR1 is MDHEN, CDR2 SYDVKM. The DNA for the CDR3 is TGTGCCAGCAGTATTGAGGTACTGTCTTTTAACTATGGCTACACCTTC. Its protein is CASSIEVLSFNYGYTF.

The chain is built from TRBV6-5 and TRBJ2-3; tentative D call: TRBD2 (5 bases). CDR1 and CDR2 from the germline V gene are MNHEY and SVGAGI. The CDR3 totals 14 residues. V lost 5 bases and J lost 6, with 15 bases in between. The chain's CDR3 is CASSRGSIRDTQYF. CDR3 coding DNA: TGTGCCAGCAGTCGCGGGTCAATCAGGGATACGCAGTATTTT.

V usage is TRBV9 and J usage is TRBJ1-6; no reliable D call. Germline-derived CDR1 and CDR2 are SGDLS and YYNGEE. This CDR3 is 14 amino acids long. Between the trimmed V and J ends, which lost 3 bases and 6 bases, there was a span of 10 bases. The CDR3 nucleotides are TGTGCCAGCAGCGCCGGGGTCTTTAATTCACCCCTCCACTTT. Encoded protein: CASSAGVFNSPLHF.

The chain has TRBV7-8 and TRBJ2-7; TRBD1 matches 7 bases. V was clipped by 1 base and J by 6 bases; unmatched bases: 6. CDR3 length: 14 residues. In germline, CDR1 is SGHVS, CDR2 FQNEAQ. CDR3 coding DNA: TGTGCCAGCAGCTTAGATGCGGCAGGGGGCGAGCAGTACTTC. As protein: CASSLDAAGGEQYF.

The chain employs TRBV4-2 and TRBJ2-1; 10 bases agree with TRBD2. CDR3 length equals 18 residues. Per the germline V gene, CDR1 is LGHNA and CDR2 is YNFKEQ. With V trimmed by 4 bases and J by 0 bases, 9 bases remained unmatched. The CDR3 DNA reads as TGTGCCAGCAGCCCCTTAACGTCTAGCGGGGGCTCCTACAATGAGCAGTTCTTC. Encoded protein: CASSPLTSSGGSYNEQFF.

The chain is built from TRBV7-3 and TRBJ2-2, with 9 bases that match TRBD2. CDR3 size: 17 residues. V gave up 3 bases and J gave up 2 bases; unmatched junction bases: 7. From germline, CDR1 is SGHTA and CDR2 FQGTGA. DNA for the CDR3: TGTGCCAGCAGCTTGAATAGCGGGGGCCCAAACACCGGGGAGCTGTTTTTT. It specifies CASSLNSGGPNTGELFF.

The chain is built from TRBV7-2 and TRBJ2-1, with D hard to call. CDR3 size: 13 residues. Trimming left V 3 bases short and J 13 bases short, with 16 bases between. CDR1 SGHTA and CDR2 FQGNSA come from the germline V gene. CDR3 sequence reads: CASSFGQAWIQFF. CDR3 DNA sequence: TGTGCCAGCAGCTTCGGTCAGGCTTGGATTCAGTTCTTC.

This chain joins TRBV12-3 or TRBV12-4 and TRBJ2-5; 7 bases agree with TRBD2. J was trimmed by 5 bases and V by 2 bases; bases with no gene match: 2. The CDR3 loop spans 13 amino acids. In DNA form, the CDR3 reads TGTGCCAGCAGTTTAAGGGGAGGGGAGACCCAGTACTTC. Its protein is CASSLRGGETQYF.

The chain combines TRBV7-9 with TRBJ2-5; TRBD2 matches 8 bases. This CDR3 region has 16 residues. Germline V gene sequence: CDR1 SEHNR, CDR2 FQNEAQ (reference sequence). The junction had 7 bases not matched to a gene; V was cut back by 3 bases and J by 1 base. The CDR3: CASSLGPAGVQETQYF. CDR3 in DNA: TGTGCCAGCAGCTTGGGCCCAGCGGGGGTCCAAGAGACCCAGTACTTC.

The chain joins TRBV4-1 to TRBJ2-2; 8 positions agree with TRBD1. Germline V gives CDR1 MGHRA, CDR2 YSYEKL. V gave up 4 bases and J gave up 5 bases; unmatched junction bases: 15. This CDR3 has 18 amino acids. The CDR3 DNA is TGCGCCAGCAGCCTCCTGGACAGGGACCATAGGATGACCGGGGAGCTGTTTTTT. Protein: CASSLLDRDHRMTGELFF.

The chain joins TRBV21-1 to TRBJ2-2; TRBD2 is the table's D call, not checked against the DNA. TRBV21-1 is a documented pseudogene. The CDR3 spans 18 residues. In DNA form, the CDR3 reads TGTGCCAGCAGCACCAGGACTAGTGAGACGGCGGGCACCGGGGAGCTGTTTTTT. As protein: CASSTRTSETAGTGELFF.

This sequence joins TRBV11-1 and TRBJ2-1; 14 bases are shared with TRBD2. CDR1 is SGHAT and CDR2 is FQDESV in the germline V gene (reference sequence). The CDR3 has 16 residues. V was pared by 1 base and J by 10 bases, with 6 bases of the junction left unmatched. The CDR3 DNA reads TGTGCCAGCAGCTTAGTCGGACTAGCGGGGGGCAGGGAGCAGTTCTTC. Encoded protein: CASSLVGLAGGREQFF.

CDR3 region: CASSVTGITDTQYF. The CDR3 nucleotides are TGTGCCAGCAGCGTGACAGGGATCACAGATACGCAGTATTTT. The V call is TRBV7-2, the J call TRBJ2-3; 7 bases line up with TRBD1. Germline values: CDR1 SGHTA, CDR2 FQGNSA. The CDR3 sequence is 14 residues long. V lost 5 bases to trimming and J lost 2 bases; unmatched junction nucleotides: 4.

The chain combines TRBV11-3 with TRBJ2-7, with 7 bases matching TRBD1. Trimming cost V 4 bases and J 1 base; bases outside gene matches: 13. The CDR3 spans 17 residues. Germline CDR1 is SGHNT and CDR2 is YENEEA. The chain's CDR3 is CASSYPPKTGLSYEQYF. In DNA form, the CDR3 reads TGTGCCAGCAGCTATCCGCCGAAGACAGGGCTGTCCTACGAGCAGTACTTC.

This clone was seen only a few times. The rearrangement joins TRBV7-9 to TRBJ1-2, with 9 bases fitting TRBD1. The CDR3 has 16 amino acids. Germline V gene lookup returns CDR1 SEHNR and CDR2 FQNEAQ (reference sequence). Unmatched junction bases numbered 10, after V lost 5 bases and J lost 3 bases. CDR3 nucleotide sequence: TGTGCCAGCAGCCCTCTCCGGGACAGGGTTGACTATGGCTACACCTTC. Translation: CASSPLRDRVDYGYTF.

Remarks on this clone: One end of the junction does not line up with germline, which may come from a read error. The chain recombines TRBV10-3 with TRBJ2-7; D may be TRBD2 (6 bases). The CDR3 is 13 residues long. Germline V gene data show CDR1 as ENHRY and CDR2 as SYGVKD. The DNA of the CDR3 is TGTGCCATCACTGAGCGGGTCTCGGACGAGCAGTACTTC. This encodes CAITERVSDEQYF.

The CDR3 nucleotides are TGTGCCAGCAGCCCCACTAGCACAGATACGCAGTATTTT. Residues: CASSPTSTDTQYF. The chain carries TRBV9 and TRBJ2-3, with no clear D. With 4 bases removed from V and 0 bases from J, the gap between germline ends came to 6 bases. In germline, CDR1 is SGDLS, CDR2 YYNGEE. This CDR3 region has 13 residues.